This TCR beta chain derives from a study of shared clonotypes between healthy human individuals. At the level of the study: Three CD4 naive, three CD4 memory, two CD8 naive and one CD8 memory plate were used per donor.

Positive CCR7 selection of CD45RO-negative cells yielded the naive CD8 cells, and terminally differentiated effector memory CD45RA+ cells were excluded. Generated by immunoSEQ multiplex PCR, the TCRdb table keeps only in-frame clones and is missing some. The table includes more than 2 million clones, 90% to 95% detected once. This TCR came from a man aged 18 to 29 in good health. Some clones in this sample may be carry-over from other donors' samples. Sequencing was performed on naive CD8+ T cells from PBMCs.

CDR3 coding DNA: TGTGCCAGCGGTGACAGGGGGAGGGCAGATACGCAGTATTTT. Its translation: CASGDRGRADTQYF. The rearrangement links TRBV27 to TRBJ2-3; 9 bases match TRBD1. V shed 8 bases, J shed 4 bases, and the junction held 7 bases outside the gene matches. This CDR3 contains 14 residues. CDR1 is MNHEY and CDR2 is SMNVEV in the germline V gene (reference sequence).